The following is a T cell receptor beta chain sequence with its context. Antigen: not known. This sample was taken from a study of CXCR3-negative and CXCR3-positive naive CD8 T cells. General study findings and limits: Greater hydrophobicity was found in TRB CDR3s of CXCR3-positive naive cells than of CXCR3-negative naive cells. Partial loss of CXCR3 expression followed cryopreservation; most assays used fresh PBMCs. Naive cells, whether CXCR3-negative or CXCR3-positive, had similar TRBV-TRBJ usage, while memory cells differed. Diversity ran similarly high across both naive subsets but far lower in memory CD8+ cells.

The authors prepared UMI-labeled TRB cDNA libraries by 5' RACE. TCRdb reworked the 5' RACE reads into one entry per CDR3 protein, no DNA. The sample holds approximately 5,800 distinct CDR3 sequences. A CD45RO-CCR7+CD27+CD95- profile was what naive CD8+ T cells displayed. The CDR3 extends over 14 amino acids. Germline V gene sequence: CDR1 SEHNR, CDR2 FQNEAQ (reference sequence). The receptor's source is a human donor in good health. Some clones in this sample may be carry-over from other donors' samples. Material for sequencing was naive CXCR3+ CD8+ T cells from blood. The subset denotes: CD45RO-CCR7+CD27+CD95- naive CD8+ T cells expressing CXCR3 (TNR3+). The chain couples TRBV7-9 to TRBJ2-1; TCRdb lists TRBD1, though no DNA is available to test this call. The CDR3 sequence is CASSSYIGGGEQFF. Based on the CDR3 plus reference TRBV7-9 and TRBJ2-1, the full variable domain is DTGVSQNPRHKITKRGQNVTFRCDPISEHNRLYWYRQTLGQGPEFLTYFQNEAQLEKSRLLSDRFSAERPKGSFSTLEIQRTEQGDSAMYLCASSSYIGGGEQFFGPGTRLTVL.